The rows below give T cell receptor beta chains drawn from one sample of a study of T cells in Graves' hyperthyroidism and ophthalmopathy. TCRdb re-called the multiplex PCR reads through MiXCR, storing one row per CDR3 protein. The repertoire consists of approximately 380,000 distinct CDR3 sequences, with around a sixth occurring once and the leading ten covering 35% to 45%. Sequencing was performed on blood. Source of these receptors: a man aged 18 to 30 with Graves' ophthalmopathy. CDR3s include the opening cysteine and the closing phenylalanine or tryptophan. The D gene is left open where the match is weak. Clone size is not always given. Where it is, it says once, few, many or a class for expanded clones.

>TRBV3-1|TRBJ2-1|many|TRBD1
TGTGCCAGCAGCCAAGGGGGAGACAGGGTAAATGAGCAGTTCTTC
CASSQGGDRVNEQFF
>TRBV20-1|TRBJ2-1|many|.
TGCAGTGCGAGGCGTAGGGGGACCTACAATGAGCAGTTCTTC
CSARRRGTYNEQFF
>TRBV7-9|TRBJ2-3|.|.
TGTGCCAGCAGCCAAGTGGGCGCAGGGACAGATACGCAGTATTTT
CASSQVGAGTDTQYF
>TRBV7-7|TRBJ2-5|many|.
TGTGCTAGCAGCCCGGGCAGGACCCAAGAGACCCAGTACTTC
CASSPGRTQETQYF
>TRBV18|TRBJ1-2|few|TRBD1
TGTGCCAGCTCACCGATCCGGGACAGCTATGGCTACACCTTC
CASSPIRDSYGYTF
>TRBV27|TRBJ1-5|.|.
TGTGCCAGCAGTTTAGTTGCAGGATCGAATATTAATCAGCCCCAGCATTTT
CASSLVAGSNINQPQHF
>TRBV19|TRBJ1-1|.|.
TGTGCCAGTATTCCCGTAGTGACAGGCGGGGGCATGAACACTGAAGCTTTCTTT
CASIPVVTGGGMNTEAFF
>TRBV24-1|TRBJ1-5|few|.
TGTGCCACCAGTGAGGGGCTTCAGCCCCAGCATTTT
CATSEGLQPQHF
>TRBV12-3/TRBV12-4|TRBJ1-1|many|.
TGTGCCAGCAGTATCGGACCGCCGAACACTGAAGCTTTCTTT
CASSIGPPNTEAFF
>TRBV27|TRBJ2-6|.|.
TGTGCCAGCAGTTGGCAGTCAGGGGCCAACGTCCTGACTTTC
CASSWQSGANVLTF
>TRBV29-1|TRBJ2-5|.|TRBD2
TGCAGCGCACCGGGGGGAGGCCAAGAGACCCAGTACTTC
CSAPGGGQETQYF
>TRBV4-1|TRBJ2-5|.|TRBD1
TGCGCCAGCAGCCGGATTGGGACAGTACAAGAGACCCAGTACTTC
CASSRIGTVQETQYF
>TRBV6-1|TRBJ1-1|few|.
TGTGCCAGCAATACGGGACAATTCACTGAAGCTTTCTTT
CASNTGQFTEAFF
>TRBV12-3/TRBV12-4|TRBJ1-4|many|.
TGTGCCAGCAGCCAAAGAGTCGAAAAACTGTTTTTT
CASSQRVEKLFF
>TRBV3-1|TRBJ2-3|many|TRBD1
TGTGCCAGCAGCCAACCGGACAGGGGGGCGTATACGCAGTATTTT
CASSQPDRGAYTQYF
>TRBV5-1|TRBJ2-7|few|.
TGCGCCAGCTTCAACAACTACGAGCAGTACTTC
CASFNNYEQYF
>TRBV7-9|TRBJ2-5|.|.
TGTGCCAGCAGCTTATTTAACGGGCAAGAGACCCAGTACTTC
CASSLFNGQETQYF
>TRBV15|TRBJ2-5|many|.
TGTGCCACCAGCAGAGTCCGGGACGGCGAGACCCAGTACTTC
CATSRVRDGETQYF
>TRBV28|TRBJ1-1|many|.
TGTGCCAGCAGTATCCCCCCCAGGGGCCCTGAAGCTTTCTTT
CASSIPPRGPEAFF
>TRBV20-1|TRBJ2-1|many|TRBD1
TGCAGTGCCCCGGGACAGGGTTTCGATGAGCAGTTCTTC
CSAPGQGFDEQFF
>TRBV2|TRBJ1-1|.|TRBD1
TGTGCCAGCAGTGAGGGCAGGGCCCACCGGGACAGGGGGCTTGAAGCTTTCTTT
CASSEGRAHRDRGLEAFF
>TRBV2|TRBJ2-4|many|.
TGTGCCAGCAGTAGGCTATCCAAAAACATTCAGTACTTC
CASSRLSKNIQYF
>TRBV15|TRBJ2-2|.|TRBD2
TGTGCCACCAGCAGAGTTAGCGGGGGGTTCTCCGGGGAGCTGTTTTTT
CATSRVSGGFSGELFF
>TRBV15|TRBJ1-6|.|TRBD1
TGTGCCACCAGCAGAGGGTGGGGACAGGGGGCGGCACCCCTCCACTTT
CATSRGWGQGAAPLHF
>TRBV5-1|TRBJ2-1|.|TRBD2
TGCGCCAGCAGCTTCCCCTCGACTAGCGGGAGGGCCTACAATGAGCAGTTCTTC
CASSFPSTSGRAYNEQFF
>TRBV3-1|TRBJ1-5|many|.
TGTGCCAGCATTCAGCCCCAGCATTTT
CASIQPQHF
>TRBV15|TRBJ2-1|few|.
TGTGCCACCAGCAGAGATCGGAGAGGAAATGAGCAGTTCTTC
CATSRDRRGNEQFF
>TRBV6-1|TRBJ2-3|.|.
TGTGCCAGCGGGGGCGTTGGGTCAGATACGCAGTATTTT
CASGGVGSDTQYF
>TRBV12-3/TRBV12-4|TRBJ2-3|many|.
TGTGCCAGCCTGGCGTCCGGACAGTTCACAGATACGCAGTATTTT
CASLASGQFTDTQYF
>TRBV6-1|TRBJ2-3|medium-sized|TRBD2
TGTGCCAGCAGTGCTCGCAGCGGGGGACCCGATACGCAGTATTTT
CASSARSGGPDTQYF
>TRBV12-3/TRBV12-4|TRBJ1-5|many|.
TGTGCCAGCAGTTTGGGATGGGACGGCAATCAGCCCCAGCATTTT
CASSLGWDGNQPQHF
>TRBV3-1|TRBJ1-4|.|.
TGTGCCAGCAGACCAGGGTTGTCGGGTGAAAAACTGTTTTTT
CASRPGLSGEKLFF
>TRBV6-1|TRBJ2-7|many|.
TGTGCCAGCAGTCGGATCGAGTTCTACGAGCAGTACTTC
CASSRIEFYEQYF
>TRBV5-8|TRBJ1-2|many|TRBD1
TGTGCCAGCAGCTGGGGACAGGCCGAGAGAAACTATGGCTACACCTTC
CASSWGQAERNYGYTF
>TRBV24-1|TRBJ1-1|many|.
TGTGCCACCAGGGGACACGGCGGGGACACTGAAGCTTTCTTT
CATRGHGGDTEAFF
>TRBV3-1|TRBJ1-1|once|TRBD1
TGTGCCAGCAGCCAAGATGGGGCAGGGGGCACTGAAGCTTTCTTT
CASSQDGAGGTEAFF
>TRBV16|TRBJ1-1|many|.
TGTGCCAGCACCGACGAAGGCACTGAAGCTTTCTTT
CASTDEGTEAFF
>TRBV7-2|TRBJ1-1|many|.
TGTGCCAGCAGCTTAATGAACACTGAAGCTTTCTTT
CASSLMNTEAFF
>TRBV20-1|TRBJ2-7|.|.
TGCAGTGCTAGGTACAGGTTCTCCTACGAGCAGTACTTC
CSARYRFSYEQYF
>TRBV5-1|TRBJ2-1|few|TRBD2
TGCGCCAGCAGCTCCTTAGCGGGACGGGATATCAATGAGCAGTTCTTC
CASSSLAGRDINEQFF
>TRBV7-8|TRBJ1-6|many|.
TGTGCCAGCAGCTTGATCCTTTCACCCCTCCACTTT
CASSLILSPLHF
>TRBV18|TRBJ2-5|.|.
TGTGCCAGCTCACCACCTATGGCTGGGCGGGAGACCCAGTACTTC
CASSPPMAGRETQYF
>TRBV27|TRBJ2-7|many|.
TGTGCCAGCAGTTATGGGCCCCCCCCTGGCGAGCAGTACTTC
CASSYGPPPGEQYF
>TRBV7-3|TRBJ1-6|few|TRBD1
TGTGCCAGCAGCCAAGGACAGGGGGGTACCCTCCACTTT
CASSQGQGGTLHF
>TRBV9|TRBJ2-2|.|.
TGTGCCAGCAGCGTAGTTTCGGGGGCGCGTCGCACCGGGGAGCTGTTTTTT
CASSVVSGARRTGELFF
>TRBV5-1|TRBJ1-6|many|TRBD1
TGCGCCAGCAGCTTGAACAGGGGCTATAATTCACCCCTCCACTTT
CASSLNRGYNSPLHF
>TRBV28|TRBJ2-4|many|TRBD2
TGTGCCAGCAGTTTATCCGGTGCGGGGGACATTCAGTACTTC
CASSLSGAGDIQYF
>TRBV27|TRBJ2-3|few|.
TGTGCCAGCAGTTTATCGAACACCGCAGATACGCAGTATTTT
CASSLSNTADTQYF
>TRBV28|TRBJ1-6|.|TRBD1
TGTGCCAGCAGTCGCCCCGGGACAGGGGAGTTATCACCCCTCCACTTT
CASSRPGTGELSPLHF
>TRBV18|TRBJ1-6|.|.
TGTGCCAGCTCATCCGAACAGGAGAGGTCACCCCTCCACTTT
CASSSEQERSPLHF
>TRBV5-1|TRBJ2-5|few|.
TGCGCCAGCAGCGTGCTGGGAGAGACCCAGTACTTC
CASSVLGETQYF
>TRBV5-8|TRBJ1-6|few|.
TGTGCCAGCAAGATCGACAGGTTTAATTCACCCCTCCACTTT
CASKIDRFNSPLHF
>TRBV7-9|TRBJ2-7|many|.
TGTGCCAGCAGCCCTCGGGACGGATCCTACGAGCAGTACTTC
CASSPRDGSYEQYF
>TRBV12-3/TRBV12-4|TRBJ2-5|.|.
TGTGCCAGCAGTTTAGGGCCGGTAATAGAGACCCAGTACTTC
CASSLGPVIETQYF
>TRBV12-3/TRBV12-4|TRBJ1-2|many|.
TGTGCCAGCAGTTTAACGCCGGGGAACTATGGCTACACCTTC
CASSLTPGNYGYTF